Only a few counts were recorded for the clone carrying this T cell receptor (beta chain). Its antigen is not identified. Roughly 10 milliliters of peripheral blood were drawn from each donor. The use of a sample-barcoded 5' primer and a J-beta primer mix characterized a second PCR of 7 to 11 cycles. One entry per CDR3 protein results from TCRdb running MiXCR on the 5' RACE reads. The sample yields roughly 1,800,000 distinct CDR3 sequences, roughly 52% seen once. The record originates from a study of blood T cells in healthy people across ages. Study-level points and caveats: Measured against age, TCR beta diversity per million T cells decreased in a roughly linear manner. Long-lived donors had more naive CD4+ cells and higher diversity than aged donors.

The CDR3 contains 14 residues. Trimming left V 2 bases short and J 2 bases short, with 9 bases between. CDR1 and CDR2 from the germline V gene are ENHRY and SYGVKD. Sequenced sample: blood. The gene calls are TRBV10-3 and TRBJ2-5; unclear D gene. This clonotype was sampled from a middle-aged woman in good health. The CDR3, as DNA: TGTGCCATCAGTGAGGGGGTTGGACAAGAGACCCAGTACTTC. Its protein product is CAISEGVGQETQYF.